Presented here are 16 T cell receptor beta chains from one specimen sequenced in a study of cytomegalovirus exposure and HLA in healthy donors. Profiling relied on immunoSEQ multiplex PCR, and the TCRdb table lists in-frame clones only, not all of them. The table lists some 340,000 clones, roughly 87% of them singletons, with over 1% in the top ten. What was sequenced was PBMCs. Receptor source: a woman in her 30s in good health and CMV-seropositive.

V gene TRBV27 combines with J gene TRBJ1-5; D not resolved. Trimming took 6 bases from V and 3 from J, leaving 9 bases between them. This CDR3 is built from 13 residues. CDR1 MNHEY and CDR2 SMNVEV come from the germline V gene (reference sequence). This chain's CDR3 is CASRSGYNQPQHF. The CDR3 region has the DNA TGTGCCAGCAGGTCGGGGTACAATCAGCCCCAGCATTTT.

The CDR3 loop reads CAGRRDETQYF. The CDR3 DNA follows: TGTGCCGGCAGAAGGGACGAGACCCAGTACTTC. This sequence joins TRBV30 and TRBJ2-5, with D tentatively TRBD1 or TRBD2 (5 bases each). Germline V CDR1 and CDR2: GTSNPN, SVGIG (reference sequence). CDR3 size: 11 residues. V was shortened by 8 bases and J by 5 bases, with 12 bases between the two germline ends.

A remark on this clone: At the DNA level, this CDR3 is encoded by other sequences in the same sample as well. This rearrangement joins TRBV6-5 to TRBJ1-1; the D is unclear. This CDR3 spans 14 amino acids. Trimming cost V 2 bases and J 1 base, with 8 bases left between them. CDR1 and CDR2 (germline): MNHEY, SVGAGI. The CDR3, as DNA: TGTGCCAGCAGTTACAGCGGAGGGAACACTGAAGCTTTCTTT. Protein: CASSYSGGNTEAFF.

This clone was picked up a small number of times. This chain joins TRBV7-3 and TRBJ2-2; D is possibly TRBD2 (6 bases). The CDR3 contains 15 residues. V was trimmed by 8 bases and J by 6 bases, leaving 19 bases between them. Germline V gene sequence: CDR1 SGHTA, CDR2 FQGTGA. The CDR3 is CASGPTSQYAGELFF. CDR3 in DNA: TGTGCCAGCGGACCGACTAGTCAATATGCCGGGGAGCTGTTTTTT.

This sequence joins TRBV7-6 and TRBJ2-7; 7 bases are shared with TRBD1. This CDR3 has 13 residues. Losses at the gene ends were 2 bases for V and 10 bases for J; bases not matched to a gene: 8. Germline CDR1 reads SGHVS; CDR2 reads FNYEAQ. CDR3 sequence (DNA): TGTGCCAGCAGCTTAAGAGGACAGGTCGCACAGTACTTC. Translated: CASSLRGQVAQYF.

On this clone itself: Distinct nucleotide sequences in the sample also encode this CDR3. J is TRBJ2-5 and V is TRBV11-2; D call uncertain. V dropped 5 bases and J dropped 2 bases, with 12 bases sitting between them. The CDR3 sequence is 14 residues long. Germline CDR1 SGHAT, CDR2 FQNNGV. CDR3 sequence reads: CASSPPWGQETQYF. The CDR3 DNA sequence: TGTGCCAGCAGCCCCCCGTGGGGACAAGAGACCCAGTACTTC.

The chain uses TRBV4-2 and TRBJ2-7, with TRBD1 matching 8 bases. Germline V gene lookup returns CDR1 LGHNA and CDR2 YNFKEQ. V trimming: 3 bases; J trimming: 6 bases; junction bases outside the gene matches: 10. CDR3 length equals 15 residues. CDR3 nucleotide sequence: TGTGCCAGCAGCCAGCCAAGACAGGGGAGCGGCGAGCAGTACTTC. Encoded protein: CASSQPRQGSGEQYF.

The chain carries TRBV27 and TRBJ2-7, with 8 bases fitting TRBD2. The CDR3 sequence is 14 residues long. V lost 3 bases, J lost 4 bases, and 5 bases stayed unmatched. Looked up from germline, CDR1 is MNHEY and CDR2 is SMNVEV (reference sequence). For the CDR3, the DNA is TGTGCCAGCAGTTTGGCCAGCGGGGGTTACGAGCAGTACTTC. Its translation is CASSLASGGYEQYF.

CDR3 protein: CASTSTIAKNIQYF. DNA of the CDR3: TGTGCCAGCACCTCCACAATAGCCAAAAACATTCAGTACTTC. The chain has TRBV6-5 and TRBJ2-4; no firm D call. In germline, CDR1 is MNHEY, CDR2 SVGAGI. Trimming cost V 7 bases and J 0 bases, with 10 bases left between them. The CDR3 runs to 14 residues.

The V gene is TRBV30, the J gene TRBJ2-3; perhaps TRBD2 as D (6 bases). CDR1 and CDR2 from the germline V gene are GTSNPN and SVGIG (reference sequence). CDR3 size: 15 residues. V was cut by 0 bases and J by 2 bases, with 12 bases left in between. CDR3 region: CAWSVGAGSTDTQYF. DNA for the CDR3: TGTGCCTGGAGTGTAGGCGCGGGATCCACAGATACGCAGTATTTT. Full variable domain (missing parts from reference TRBV30 and TRBJ2-3): SQTIHQWPATLVQPVGSPLSLECTVEGTSNPNLYWYRQAAGRGLQLLFYSVGIGQISSEVPQNLSASRPQDRQFILSSKKLLLSDSGFYLCAWSVGAGSTDTQYFGPGTRLTVL.

The chain employs TRBV2 and TRBJ2-7; D is perhaps TRBD1 or TRBD2 (5 bases each). Germline V CDR1 and CDR2: SNHLY, FYNNEI. This CDR3 has 14 residues. Deletions cut 9 bases from V and 6 bases from J, with 21 bases between. In DNA, the CDR3 is TGTGCCAGTCTAGAGGGGCAGGGCCTTGGCGAGCAGTACTTC. Amino acids: CASLEGQGLGEQYF.

This clone was seen only once. This chain connects TRBV28 to TRBJ2-7, with 8 nucleotides matching TRBD2. From germline, CDR1 is MDHEN and CDR2 SYDVKM. The CDR3 loop spans 13 amino acids. Trimming at V came to 2 bases and at J to 6 bases, leaving 3 bases not matched to a gene. The CDR3 DNA reads as TGTGCCAGCAGTTTAGGTAGCGGGATCGAGCAGTACTTC. As protein: CASSLGSGIEQYF.

The gene calls are TRBV6-7 and TRBJ2-1; TRBD2 might be the D (7 bases). TRBV6-7 is placed among ORFs of uncertain function. The CDR3 sequence is 16 residues long. V lost 6 bases to trimming and J lost 1 base, with 16 bases between them. CDR3 in amino acids: CASRPDEGGSYNEQFF. In nucleotides, the CDR3 is TGTGCCAGCAGACCGGACGAGGGGGGGTCCTACAATGAGCAGTTCTTC.

Only a few counts were recorded for this clone. The V and J genes are TRBV28 and TRBJ2-2; D is undetermined. V lost 6 bases, J lost 6 bases, and 23 bases lay in between. The CDR3 length is 17 residues. Germline values: CDR1 MDHEN, CDR2 SYDVKM. The CDR3 coding sequence is TGTGCCAGCAGCTCGCAGGACGGCGAAGTAGGAGCCGGGGAGCTGTTTTTT. Residues: CASSSQDGEVGAGELFF.

The chain joins TRBV29-1 to TRBJ1-1; the D is unclear. The ends were cut back, 4 bases at V and 1 base at J, with 10 bases in the middle. This CDR3 region has 13 residues. Germline loops: CDR1 SQVTM, CDR2 ANQGSEA. CDR3 loop: CSVVPGSNTEAFF. The CDR3 DNA is TGCAGCGTTGTCCCGGGATCGAACACTGAAGCTTTCTTT. The entire variable domain, with the rest obtained from reference TRBV29-1 and TRBJ1-1, is as follows: SAVISQKPSRDICQRGTSLTIQCQVDSQVTMMFWYRQQPGQSLTLIATANQGSEATYESGFVIDKFPISRPNLTFSTLTVSNMSPEDSSIYLCSVVPGSNTEAFFGQGTRLTVV.

This chain uses TRBV2 with TRBJ2-3; 12 nucleotides align to TRBD2. Germline V gene data show CDR1 as SNHLY and CDR2 as FYNNEI. V was pared by 3 bases and J by 4 bases, with 5 bases of the junction left unmatched. The CDR3 covers 16 residues. The chain's CDR3 is CASSETSGGIADTQYF. The CDR3 DNA reads as TGTGCCAGCAGTGAGACTAGCGGGGGTATAGCAGATACGCAGTATTTT.